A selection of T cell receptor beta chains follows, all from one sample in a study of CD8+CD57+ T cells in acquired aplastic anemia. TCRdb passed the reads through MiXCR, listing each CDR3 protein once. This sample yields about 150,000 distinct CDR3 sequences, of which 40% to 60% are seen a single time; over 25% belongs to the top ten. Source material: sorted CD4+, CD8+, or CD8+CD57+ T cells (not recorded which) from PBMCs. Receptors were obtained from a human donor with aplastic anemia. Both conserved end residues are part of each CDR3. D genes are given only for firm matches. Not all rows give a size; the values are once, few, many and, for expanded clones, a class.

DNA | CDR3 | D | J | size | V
TGCGCCAGCAGCTTGGCCGGGGCAGGGGAAGAGGAGCAGTACTTC | CASSLAGAGEEEQYF | - | TRBJ2-7 | many | TRBV5-1
TGTGCCTGGAGTAACAGGTTTATGGATCAGCCCCAGCATTTT | CAWSNRFMDQPQHF | - | TRBJ1-5 | few | TRBV30
TGTGCCAGCAGCTTGAGTAGCGGGGGGCACAATGAGCAGTTCTTC | CASSLSSGGHNEQFF | TRBD2 | TRBJ2-1 | - | TRBV11-1
TGTGCCAGCAGCTCCCAGGGGGCGGACTACACCTTC | CASSSQGADYTF | TRBD1 | TRBJ1-2 | - | TRBV7-4
TGTGCCAGCATCAGTCCTGAGGGCGAGCAGTACTTC | CASISPEGEQYF | - | TRBJ2-7 | - | TRBV7-9
TGCGCCAGCAGCAGCCGGGCCCAGGAGCAGTACTTC | CASSSRAQEQYF | - | TRBJ2-7 | many | TRBV4-1
TGCAGTGCTATAGTAAAACTAGCGGGTTACAATGAGCAGTTCTTC | CSAIVKLAGYNEQFF | TRBD2 | TRBJ2-1 | - | TRBV20-1
TGCAGCGTTGCGTTGGGTGCGGAGACCCAGTACTTC | CSVALGAETQYF | - | TRBJ2-5 | - | TRBV29-1
TGTGCCAGCAGCTTTTACGGACAGGTCTACGAGCAGTACTTC | CASSFYGQVYEQYF | TRBD1 | TRBJ2-7 | many | TRBV5-6
TGCAGTGCTACCGGGTACACTGAAGCTTTCTTT | CSATGYTEAFF | - | TRBJ1-1 | - | TRBV20-1
TGCAGCGTCGACAGGGGAAGGTCGGCAGATACGCAGTATTTT | CSVDRGRSADTQYF | TRBD1 | TRBJ2-3 | once | TRBV29-1
TGTGCCATCAGTGGCGCGGGGCCAGATACGCAGTATTTT | CAISGAGPDTQYF | - | TRBJ2-3 | few | TRBV10-3
TGTGCCAGCAGCCCCGGAGGGGGGGCCCAAGAGACCCAGTACTTC | CASSPGGGAQETQYF | - | TRBJ2-5 | once | TRBV2
TGTGCCAGCAGCTTACCGCCTGCGGTCCGAGCCTACGAGCAGTACTTC | CASSLPPAVRAYEQYF | - | TRBJ2-7 | - | TRBV7-2
TGCAGCGCACAAGCCGATGGTTTTTGGAGCAATCAGCCCCAGCATTTT | CSAQADGFWSNQPQHF | - | TRBJ1-5 | - | TRBV20-1
TGTGCCAGCAGCGTAGGTTGGGACAGGGGAACTAACTATGGCTACACCTTC | CASSVGWDRGTNYGYTF | TRBD1 | TRBJ1-2 | many | TRBV9
TGTGCCAGTAGTATAGCGGGACAGGGGCGCTACGAGCAGTACTTC | CASSIAGQGRYEQYF | TRBD1 | TRBJ2-7 | many | TRBV19
TGTGCCAGCAGCACCGGACCTCTTTCCTCCTACGAGCAGTACTTC | CASSTGPLSSYEQYF | - | TRBJ2-7 | - | TRBV9
TGTGCCAGCAGCCCGGACAGAACCGGGACAGGGGGAACCGGGGAGCTGTTTTTT | CASSPDRTGTGGTGELFF | TRBD1 | TRBJ2-2 | few | TRBV4-2
TGTGCCAGCAGCTGGGCTTGGCAGGGGAACACCGGGGAGCTGTTTTTT | CASSWAWQGNTGELFF | - | TRBJ2-2 | many | TRBV11-3
TGTGCCAGCAGCTTGCGGTCAGATACGCAGTATTTT | CASSLRSDTQYF | - | TRBJ2-3 | once | TRBV7-2
TGTGCCAGCAGCAATCCTAGCCGACCCTACGAGCAGTACTTC | CASSNPSRPYEQYF | - | TRBJ2-7 | - | TRBV7-8
TGCAGTGCTGTCCGAGCGGGACCGTCCTACGAGCAGTACTTC | CSAVRAGPSYEQYF | TRBD2 | TRBJ2-7 | - | TRBV20-1
TGTGCCAGCAGTCAGGGAGACTATGGCTACACCTTC | CASSQGDYGYTF | - | TRBJ1-2 | many | TRBV12-3/TRBV12-4
TGTGCCAGCAGCTTAGGACGCAGGGGTGGAAACACCATATATTTT | CASSLGRRGGNTIYF | - | TRBJ1-3 | - | TRBV7-8
TGCAGCGCTACCGGGACAGCAACCTACGAGCAGTACTTC | CSATGTATYEQYF | TRBD1 | TRBJ2-7 | few | TRBV29-1
TGTGCCAGCAGCTTAGCCGGACAGGGCTACGAGCAGTACTTC | CASSLAGQGYEQYF | TRBD1 | TRBJ2-7 | many | TRBV7-9
TGCGCCAGCACCCACTTTAGGGGGGGCACAGATACGCAGTATTTT | CASTHFRGGTDTQYF | - | TRBJ2-3 | many | TRBV5-1
TGTGCTACGGATGAGCCCACTAGCACAGATACGCAGTATTTT | CATDEPTSTDTQYF | - | TRBJ2-3 | many | TRBV12-3/TRBV12-4
TGTGCCAGCAGTGAATTTCGGGGTGGCAATCAGCCCCAGCATTTT | CASSEFRGGNQPQHF | - | TRBJ1-5 | - | TRBV2
TGTGCCAGTAGTATTAGGGGGACAGATTTTAGCAATCAGCCCCAGCATTTT | CASSIRGTDFSNQPQHF | TRBD1 | TRBJ1-5 | many | TRBV19
TGTGCCACCAGCAGCCCGGGACTAGATGTCCATGAGCAGTTCTTC | CATSSPGLDVHEQFF | TRBD2 | TRBJ2-1 | - | TRBV15
TGCAGCGTTCTGCCTCTACAGGAGAACTATGGCTACACCTTC | CSVLPLQENYGYTF | - | TRBJ1-2 | - | TRBV29-1
TGCGCCAGCAGTTTCTTACAGGGGACTGAAGCTTTCTTT | CASSFLQGTEAFF | TRBD1 | TRBJ1-1 | - | TRBV10-2
TGTGCCACCAGCAGGGGGGCCAACAATGAGCAGTTCTTC | CATSRGANNEQFF | - | TRBJ2-1 | - | TRBV15
TGTGCCACCTCCTCAGGTGCGCAGACCCAGTACTTC | CATSSGAQTQYF | - | TRBJ2-5 | - | TRBV24-1
TGTGCCACCAGCAGAAAGAAACTAGCGGGAGGGCCGGAGACCCAGTACTTC | CATSRKKLAGGPETQYF | TRBD2 | TRBJ2-5 | few | TRBV15
TGCAGTGCGAGTCAAGACAGGGATGGATTCTACGAGCAGTACTTC | CSASQDRDGFYEQYF | TRBD1 | TRBJ2-7 | - | TRBV20-1
TGTGCCATCAATGGCGGGACAGCTTCCGAGCAGTACTTC | CAINGGTASEQYF | - | TRBJ2-7 | - | TRBV10-3
TGTGCCAGCAGTAAACAGGGGGCGCACGGGGAGCTGTTTTTT | CASSKQGAHGELFF | TRBD1 | TRBJ2-2 | - | TRBV6-1
TGTGCTAGCAGCTCCTTCTCTAGCTTATCGAACACCGGGGAGCTGTTTTTT | CASSSFSSLSNTGELFF | - | TRBJ2-2 | - | TRBV7-7
TGTGCCAGCAGCCCACGGGAGGGTAGAGGGAGGGGATACAATGAGCAGTTCTTC | CASSPREGRGRGYNEQFF | TRBD2 | TRBJ2-1 | many | TRBV3-1
TGTGCCACCAGCAGAGCCGGGACAGTCGTGTACGAGCAGTACTTC | CATSRAGTVVYEQYF | TRBD1 | TRBJ2-7 | many | TRBV15
TGCGCCAGCAGCTTGGCCGGGGGGGAGGTGAACACTGAAGCTTTCTTT | CASSLAGGEVNTEAFF | - | TRBJ1-1 | medium-sized | TRBV5-1
TGTGCCCGGAGTGATGATCCCTACGAGCAGTACTTC | CARSDDPYEQYF | - | TRBJ2-7 | - | TRBV7-3